This T cell receptor beta chain comes out of a study of cytomegalovirus exposure and HLA in healthy donors (dated by TCRdb to the late 2010s). About the study as a whole: According to an earlier analysis of 587 of the donors, about 179 million T cells yielded roughly 100 million unique TCR beta sequences and roughly 280 Gb of sequence data. Class I and class II HLA loci were covered by the typing at four-digit resolution. In a later genetic analysis, genome-wide SNP genotypes for about three fifths of the 666 donors were used, and that subset was treated as a discovery cohort. Several DR-DQ haplotypes were treated as single units for association and clustering because of strong linkage in the cohort. Donor age, sex, ethnicity and CMV serostatus were compiled alongside the repertoire data. The study aimed to test whether signatures of past pathogen exposure could be identified by cataloging public T cell receptors. Rather than using new phenotypic data, the later analysis identified candidate immune exposures from TCR beta sequences and from how often those sequences occurred across donors. Of the 398 genotyped donors, about 80% fell in the genetic ancestry cluster associated with self-reported Caucasian donors. In addition to the first cohort of 666 subjects, a separate validation cohort of under 150 different subjects was used. About 300 gigabases of sequencing data and 80 million or so unique TCR sequences were included in an early release covering around 650 HLA-typed donors. A later analysis re-examined previously published TCR beta repertoires from 500 to 700 donors and added high-resolution HLA genotyping to investigate patterns of TCR occurrence. Every repertoire in the discovery cohort had been generated on one and the same sequencing platform. High-throughput TCR immunosequencing, statistical association of individual TCRs with disease status, and machine learning were combined to predict cytomegalovirus infection status. The number of donors typed differed by locus, with roughly 620-630 for A, B, C, DRB1 and DQB1, around 500 for DQA1, under 610 for DPA1, and approximately 470 for DPB1. On average, around 200,000 unique TCR beta nucleotide sequences were sequenced per donor among about 400 genotyped donors of the cohort, with around 19% of those sequences being non-productive. The T cell repertoires of around 730 subjects were profiled by immunosequencing and related to cytomegalovirus serostatus. In an earlier analysis of about 590 of the donors, high-throughput TCR beta sequencing was used to judge whether each TCR beta V gene segment behaved as functional or pseudogenic. Overall study outcomes, separate from this receptor: In vitro tests confirmed that a few of the cytomegalovirus-associated TCR beta chains recognize cytomegalovirus antigens. In an earlier analysis of approximately 590 of the donors, most TCR beta V segments appeared in productive rearrangements about 87% or about 30% of the time, broadly matching IMGT annotations. According to a later analysis, most CMV-associated TCR beta chains appeared to be HLA-restricted, and the HLA associations seemed to be driven largely by CMV exposure. Assigning TCR associations to individual alleles was difficult when HLA alleles, especially DR and DQ, strongly co-occurred. A further reported finding was that TCR beta sequences accurately predicted the HLA-A and HLA-B alleles for most subjects in the first cohort. In a later analysis, TCR association rates were found to vary across HLA loci, with the most associated TCRs seen for DRB1 alleles and the fewest for HLA-C alleles. Because HLA typing was unavailable for some donors at each locus, only the typed subset was used in association tests. The authors suggested that the approach could potentially be generalized to other disease states and immunological phenotypes. Correlated functional status among segregating V segments might reflect linkage disequilibrium, but an unknown experimental factor could not be ruled out. In a later genetic analysis, fewer N-insertions in productive TCRs were reported among donors in an Asian-associated ancestry cluster than the approximately 710-donor mean. In both the original and validation cohorts, the classifier was reported to diagnose cytomegalovirus status with high specificity and sensitivity. Presence/absence analyses assumed roughly uniform sequencing depth across donors, an assumption that may not hold. The only immune exposure information available for the cohort was CMV serostatus. Compared with equally common non-associated chains, HLA-associated TCR beta chains in a later analysis were more clonally expanded and had lower generation probabilities. Specific HLA alleles were associated with 15,000 to 20,000 TCR beta sequences at a false discovery rate of 0.05 in a later analysis. The cohort was sequenced for TCR beta chains only, and without alpha or paired-chain data the features that could be detected were limited. Some IMGT-functional V segments, including TRBV6-2 and TRBV6-3, could not be distinguished by the 87-base-pair reads and were therefore excluded. While some public TCRs were present in many individuals, most TCR sequences turned up only very rarely across donors. The sequencing pipeline was judged likely to have produced a cluster of highly shared sequence variants as a technical artifact. Several of the top co-occurrence clusters appeared to be linked to parvovirus B19, influenza, CMV and Epstein-Barr virus, according to a later analysis. The earlier analysis of a few hundred of the donors excluded approximately 15 rarely observed V segments, including chromosome 9 orphons, because counts were too low. V-gene and J-gene trimming of TCR beta chains was associated with a missense DCLRE1C variant in a later genetic analysis, and the association was replicated in an independent cohort. The study gave a list of some 150 TCR beta chains associated with cytomegalovirus.

Sequences SGHVS (CDR1) and FQNEAQ (CDR2) are obtained from the germline V gene. For this chain, trimming is 3 bases at the V end and 7 bases at the J end, and the number of junction bases without a gene match is 3. The cysteine opens and the phenylalanine closes a CDR3 of 14 amino acids. The read is trimmed to its CDR3 DNA, 42 bases read in frame from base 1. The cohort was made up of about 670 healthy bone marrow donors. At the time of sampling, all cohort members were nominally healthy, though unrecorded immune exposures were likely present. The donor tested CMV seronegative, placing the donor among the 350 or so seronegative members of the cohort. Each donor provided a peripheral blood sample, and peripheral blood mononuclear cells were used for TCR beta sequencing. The Qiagen DNeasy Blood Extraction Kit was used to extract genomic DNA from the blood cell samples. Regarding this clone: Its antigen remains undetermined. The record has no base qualities; no much larger clone is one base away.

Library creation used the immunoSEQ multiplex PCR assay. A mixture of 60 forward primers for TCR Vbeta segments and 13 reverse primers for TCR Jbeta segments was used in the multiplex PCR. The CDR3 region of rearranged TCR beta genes was amplified from genomic DNA by a multiplex PCR assay. The amplified TCR beta libraries were sequenced on the Illumina HiSeq System as 87-base-pair reads. From the authors' description of their analysis: Across the 670 or so repertoires, a later analysis counted approximately 83 million unique TCR beta chains, about 10 million of which were shared by at least two donors. Raw reads were error-corrected and collapsed into unique sequences by a nearest-neighbor algorithm in which closely related sequences were merged to remove PCR and sequencing errors. To assign V, D and J gene segments, CDR3 sequences were aligned to IMGT reference sequences. Each retained sequence needed at least a six-nucleotide match to both a V gene segment and a J gene segment. A rearrangement counted as productive if the CDR3 had no stop codons and remained in frame with V and J, and every other rearrangement counted as non-productive. Following IMGT convention, CDR3 was defined as the stretch from the second conserved V-encoded cysteine up to the conserved J-encoded phenylalanine. The earlier analysis of about 610 of the donors excluded any sequence lacking an unambiguous match to a single V gene segment. An earlier analysis of 587 of the donors classified V segments as functional when productive rearrangements were above 56.7% and as segregating when the standard deviation between donors was above 5%. A statistical classification framework was built for diagnosing cytomegalovirus status from the catalog of TCR beta chain sequences. V and J gene assignment, in a later analysis, came from comparing TCR nucleotide sequences with IMGT/GENE-DB human TR gene sequences. A later analysis assigned CDR3 sequences and most-parsimonious VDJ recombination scenarios with the TCRdist pipeline. A later analysis defined each TCR beta chain by its CDR3 amino acid sequence plus V-gene family, and excluded reads lacking a unique V-gene family. To address suspected cross-contamination and a sequencing artifact, a later analysis removed roughly 580 highly shared, low-generation-probability nucleotide sequences. For each public chain, a later analysis derived a clonal expansion index from normalized ranks of inferred template counts within each repertoire. A later analysis computed generation probabilities with a VDJ recombination model fitted to out-of-frame rearrangements, and checked the results against IGoR. A later analysis scored TCR-TCR, TCR-HLA and TCR-CMV co-occurrence with hypergeometric tests, applying a repertoire-size bias correction to TCR pairs. A later analysis estimated false discovery rates by permuting HLA or CMV assignments 20 times. In a later analysis, co-occurring TCRs were grouped with DBSCAN, and TCRdist sequence similarity was added when clustering was performed within HLA-allele-positive subsets. For co-occurrence clustering, repertoires with fewer than 30,000 or more than 120,000 public chains were excluded, along with five repertoires with anomalous nucleotide sharing. TCRdb stores this immuneACCESS table with in-frame sequences only. Part of the clones is absent; in the studies checked, under half of the shortfall reflects unresolved V genes, and no reason is known for the rest. V, J and clone size are those of that table, while D and trimming were read from the DNA. A total of fewer than 250,000 clones appear in this sample, roughly 83% of them only once. Jointly, the top ten make up about 1.4% of the sample.

The clonotype originates from a girl aged 5-17 years in good health and CMV-seronegative. The V and J segments used are TRBV7-8 and TRBJ1-6; 7 junctional bases match TRBD1. The sample comprised PBMCs. The nucleotides are TGTGCCAGCAGCTTCGGACAGGAGAATTCACCCCTCCACTTT. This gives the protein CASSFGQENSPLHF. Where the CDR3 stops, the reference TRBV7-8 and TRBJ1-6 genes take over; the full variable domain is GAGVSQSPRYKVAKRGQDVALRCDPISGHVSLFWYQQALGQGPEFLTYFQNEAQLDKSGLPSDRFFAERPEGSVSTLKIQRTQQEDSAVYLCASSFGQENSPLHFGNGTRLTVT.